Sequencing of this T cell receptor beta chain was carried out in a study of CD4 T cells in relation to SARS-CoV-2 and coronaviruses. Regarding this clone: Its antigen is undetermined.

Produced via immunoSEQ multiplex PCR; TCRdb's table is partial and in-frame only. The table lists just under 30,000 clones, about 76% of them singletons. The unexposed donors gave CD4+ T cells in about 2010-2018, prior to COVID-19. The cells were cultured for around ten days before CD4+ T cells were isolated. Germline CDR1 reads ENHRY; CDR2 reads SYGVKD. CDR3 length equals 12 residues. V lost 7 bases and J 3 bases, leaving 7 bases between the germline ends. What was sequenced was CD4+ T cells from PBMCs, cultured in vitro. The rearrangement joins TRBV10-3 to TRBJ2-1; maybe TRBD1 (6 bases). The source of this sequence is a human donor in good health. The CDR3 DNA reads as TGTGCCATCACGGACAGCTACAATGAGCAGTTCTTC. It is translated as CAITDSYNEQFF.